Each of the 18 T cell receptor beta chains below was sequenced from the same sample in a study of T cells expressing NK-cell markers. TCRdb reprocessed the 5' RACE reads and reports one entry per CDR3 protein, with no DNA. The listing records some 440,000 distinct CDR3 sequences. The sequencing input was blood T cells: a sorted CD56 or NKG2C T cell subset, CD4+ or CD8+ T cells, or bulk PBMC T cells (not recorded which). The receptors here all came from a woman aged 50 to 60 in good health.

The chain employs TRBV3-1 and TRBJ1-1. The CDR3 consists of 13 residues. The germline V gene has CDR1 LGHDT and CDR2 YNNKEL (reference sequence). This CDR3 reads CASRREVGTEAFF.

The CDR3 protein is CASSLKASPQYF. The chain links TRBV12-3 or TRBV12-4 to TRBJ2-5; TCRdb's assignment of TRBD2 cannot be checked, as there is no DNA. CDR3 size: 12 residues.

The chain recombines TRBV7-9 with TRBJ1-1. Per the germline V gene, CDR1 is SEHNR and CDR2 is FQNEAQ (reference sequence). CDR3 length: 13 amino acids. The CDR3 sequence: CASSFEVNTEAFF. The variable domain in full, with the rest retrieved from reference TRBV7-9 and TRBJ1-1, is DTGVSQNPRHKITKRGQNVTFRCDPISEHNRLYWYRQTLGQGPEFLTYFQNEAQLEKSRLLSDRFSAERPKGSFSTLEIQRTEQGDSAMYLCASSFEVNTEAFFGQGTRLTVV.

The chain employs TRBV9 and TRBJ2-3; TCRdb picks TRBD2, but there is no DNA to check that call. Germline V gives CDR1 SGDLS, CDR2 YYNGEE. The CDR3 consists of 14 residues. CDR3 amino acids: CASSVGGVPALQYF.

CDR3 region: CASSESLLASYEQYF. V is TRBV19 and J is TRBJ2-7. Per the germline V gene, CDR1 is LNHDA and CDR2 is SQIVND (reference sequence). There are 15 residues in the CDR3. Full variable domain (remainder filled in from reference TRBV19 and TRBJ2-7): DGGITQSPKYLFRKEGQNVTLSCEQNLNHDAMYWYRQDPGQGLRLIYYSQIVNDFQKGDIAEGYSVSREKKESFPLTVTSAQKNPTAFYLCASSESLLASYEQYFGPGTRLTVT.

This rearrangement joins TRBV3-1 to TRBJ1-5; checking the TCRdb D call of TRBD1 is not possible without DNA. Germline CDR1 is LGHDT and CDR2 is YNNKEL (reference sequence). The CDR3 has 14 residues. The chain's CDR3 is CASSQETGEQPQHF. The whole variable domain, remainder taken from reference TRBV3-1 and TRBJ1-5, is DTAVSQTPKYLVTQMGNDKSIKCEQNLGHDTMYWYKQDSKKFLKIMFSYNNKELIINETVPNRFSPKSPDKAHLNLHINSLELGDSAVYFCASSQETGEQPQHFGDGTRLSIL.

V and J are TRBV5-6 and TRBJ2-1; TCRdb gives TRBD2 as the D gene, but with no DNA this cannot be confirmed. Germline assignment: CDR1 SGHDT and CDR2 YYEEEE. The CDR3 is 13 amino acids. The CDR3 region is CASRGRGYNEQFF.

V gene TRBV6-6 combines with J gene TRBJ1-2. The germline gives CDR1 MNHNY, CDR2 SVGAGI (reference sequence). The CDR3 consists of 13 residues. This chain's CDR3 is CASRNRGQPGYTF.

This chain uses TRBV15 with TRBJ1-6. There are 15 residues in the CDR3. CDR1 is LNHNV, CDR2 YYDKDF, per germline (reference sequence). The CDR3 loop reads CATSRDRAENSPLHF. Based on the CDR3 plus reference TRBV15 and TRBJ1-6, the full variable domain is DAMVIQNPRYQVTQFGKPVTLSCSQTLNHNVMYWYQQKSSQAPKLLFHYYDKDFNNEADTPDNFQSRRPNTSFCFLDIRSPGLGDTAMYLCATSRDRAENSPLHFGNGTRLTVT.

The gene calls are TRBV12-3 or TRBV12-4 and TRBJ1-1; with no DNA, the TCRdb D assignment of TRBD1 cannot be verified. The length of the CDR3 is 14 residues. CDR3 in amino acids: CASGWGTENTEAFF.

The V gene is TRBV15, the J gene TRBJ2-3; TCRdb reports TRBD2, a call that lacks DNA to check it against. CDR3 length equals 13 residues. Germline V gives CDR1 LNHNV, CDR2 YYDKDF (reference sequence). CDR3 sequence reads: CATKEGGADTQYF.

CDR3 residues: CASSWTGTYNQPQHF. This sequence joins TRBV5-1 and TRBJ1-5; the D call of TRBD1 rests on TCRdb alone, since no DNA is present to check it. The germline V gene encodes CDR1 SGHRS and CDR2 YFSETQ. The CDR3 has 15 residues.

J is TRBJ2-1 and V is TRBV28. The CDR3 is 12 residues long. Germline V gives CDR1 MDHEN, CDR2 SYDVKM. CDR3 protein: CASALSYNEQFF. The variable domain in full, with the rest retrieved from reference TRBV28 and TRBJ2-1, is DVKVTQSSRYLVKRTGEKVFLECVQDMDHENMFWYRQDPGLGLRLIYFSYDVKMKEKGDIPEGYSVSREKKERFSLILESASTNQTSMYLCASALSYNEQFFGPGTRLTVL.

The CDR3 protein is CSAERQGGSGELFF. This chain links TRBV20-1 with TRBJ2-2; TCRdb's assignment of TRBD1 cannot be checked, as there is no DNA. CDR1 is DFQATT, CDR2 SNEGSKA, per germline (reference sequence). The CDR3 extends over 14 amino acids.

The chain is built from TRBV5-1 and TRBJ2-4; TCRdb's D gene call, TRBD1, goes unchecked for lack of DNA. CDR3 length: 15 residues. The germline gives CDR1 SGHRS, CDR2 YFSETQ. The CDR3 loop is CASSEIRGIKNIQYF.

The chain couples TRBV29-1 to TRBJ2-1; checking the TCRdb D call of TRBD2 is not possible without DNA. Germline V gives CDR1 SQVTM, CDR2 ANQGSEA. The CDR3 consists of 14 residues. The CDR3 region is CSVAPRLAGIEQFF.

The chain carries TRBV4-2 and TRBJ2-1; TCRdb outputs TRBD2, but without DNA this stays unchecked. The length of the CDR3 is 15 residues. Germline loops: CDR1 LGHNA, CDR2 YNFKEQ. Here the CDR3 reads CASSSSGPSYNEQFF.

This chain connects TRBV5-1 to TRBJ2-3; TCRdb's D call, TRBD2, is unchecked because there is no DNA. Germline V gene sequence: CDR1 SGHRS, CDR2 YFSETQ. This CDR3 comprises 15 residues. CDR3 sequence reads: CASSGGLAGRDTQYF.